A selection of T cell receptor beta chains follows, all from one sample in a study of T cell repertoires in cytomegalovirus infection. TCRdb re-analysed the reads in MiXCR, keeping a single row per CDR3 protein. The data hold 150,000 to 200,000 distinct CDR3 sequences, with about 15% observed a single time. Sequencing used PBMCs. Every receptor here comes from a human donor in good health (CMV status not recorded). Some clones in this sample may be carry-over from other donors' samples. CDR3s include the opening cysteine and the closing phenylalanine or tryptophan. Each record gives: J gene, D gene, V gene, clone size, CDR3 protein, CDR3 DNA. D genes are given only for firm matches. A clone size is listed for some rows: how often the clone was seen (once, few, many), or a class if it is expanded.

J: TRBJ2-1
D: TRBD2
V: TRBV7-9
size: many
CDR3: CASRSGLAGVLGEQFF
DNA: TGTGCCAGCAGATCTGGACTAGCGGGAGTCTTAGGTGAGCAGTTCTTC

J: TRBJ2-5
D: TRBD1
V: TRBV7-7
size: many
CDR3: CASSSGQGRQETQYF
DNA: TGTGCTAGCAGCTCCGGACAGGGACGACAAGAGACCCAGTACTTC

J: TRBJ1-1
D: .
V: TRBV19
size: many
CDR3: CATVGGDGEAFF
DNA: TGTGCCACCGTTGGCGGGGACGGTGAAGCTTTCTTT

J: TRBJ1-1
D: TRBD1
V: TRBV6-1
size: many
CDR3: CASSPGGNTEAFF
DNA: TGTGCCAGCAGCCCAGGGGGGAACACTGAAGCTTTCTTT

J: TRBJ2-1
D: .
V: TRBV7-6
size: many
CDR3: CASSPRAGQQFF
DNA: TGTGCCAGCAGCCCCCGGGCAGGCCAGCAGTTCTTC

J: TRBJ1-3
D: TRBD1
V: TRBV7-2
size: many
CDR3: CASRGDRGAGNTIYF
DNA: TGTGCCAGCAGGGGAGACAGGGGGGCTGGAAACACCATATATTTT

J: TRBJ1-1
D: TRBD1
V: TRBV30
size: .
CDR3: CAWRPQGAYTEAFF
DNA: TGTGCCTGGAGACCCCAGGGGGCGTACACTGAAGCTTTCTTT

J: TRBJ2-3
D: .
V: TRBV6-5
size: few
CDR3: CASSPSPAGPSTDTQYF
DNA: TGTGCCAGCAGCCCGAGCCCGGCAGGGCCTAGCACAGATACGCAGTATTTT

J: TRBJ2-7
D: TRBD1
V: TRBV29-1
size: few
CDR3: CSVEATGTGAYEQYF
DNA: TGCAGCGTTGAAGCAACCGGGACAGGGGCCTACGAGCAGTACTTC

J: TRBJ2-5
D: TRBD2
V: TRBV5-1
size: many
CDR3: CASNLAGIQETQYF
DNA: TGCGCCAGCAACCTAGCGGGGATCCAAGAGACCCAGTACTTC

J: TRBJ2-2
D: .
V: TRBV29-1
size: .
CDR3: CSVGLTNTGELFF
DNA: TGCAGCGTCGGACTGACGAACACCGGGGAGCTGTTTTTT

J: TRBJ1-1
D: .
V: TRBV7-3
size: many
CDR3: CASSPGRGAGNTEAFF
DNA: TGTGCCAGCAGCCCAGGCCGGGGTGCGGGGAACACTGAAGCTTTCTTT

J: TRBJ2-1
D: .
V: TRBV4-3
size: .
CDR3: CASSQDWGSETEQFF
DNA: TGCGCCAGCAGCCAAGATTGGGGGAGTGAGACTGAGCAGTTCTTC

J: TRBJ1-2
D: .
V: TRBV7-2
size: many
CDR3: CASSHPTGNYGYTF
DNA: TGTGCCAGCAGTCACCCGACAGGAAACTATGGCTACACCTTC

J: TRBJ2-7
D: TRBD1
V: TRBV6-5
size: few
CDR3: CASSYGTGALYEQYF
DNA: TGTGCCAGCAGTTACGGGACAGGGGCTCTCTACGAGCAGTACTTC

J: TRBJ2-6
D: .
V: TRBV5-1
size: few
CDR3: CASSLGNSGRLEAGANVLTF
DNA: TGCGCCAGCAGCTTGGGGAATAGCGGTCGGTTGGAGGCTGGGGCCAACGTCCTGACTTTC

J: TRBJ2-2
D: TRBD2
V: TRBV6-2/TRBV6-3
size: .
CDR3: CASSYGIAGVSDTGELFF
DNA: TGTGCCAGCAGTTACGGGATAGCGGGAGTATCGGACACCGGGGAGCTGTTTTTT

J: TRBJ2-1
D: .
V: TRBV7-9
size: many
CDR3: CASSLRTEDRQFF
DNA: TGTGCCAGCAGCTTAAGGACGGAGGATCGACAGTTCTTC

J: TRBJ1-1
D: .
V: TRBV7-8
size: many
CDR3: CASSLRRAPKVEAFF
DNA: TGTGCCAGCAGCTTAAGGAGGGCCCCAAAGGTTGAAGCTTTCTTT

J: TRBJ1-2
D: .
V: TRBV27
size: many
CDR3: CASSLSGLGTGLGANYGYTF
DNA: TGTGCCAGCAGTCTGTCTGGGTTAGGGACCGGCTTAGGTGCTAACTATGGCTACACCTTC

J: TRBJ2-6
D: .
V: TRBV10-3
size: .
CDR3: CAISSIGLLAFGANVLTF
DNA: TGTGCCATCAGCTCCATCGGACTACTGGCCTTTGGGGCCAACGTCCTGACTTTC

J: TRBJ1-5
D: .
V: TRBV6-6
size: few
CDR3: CASSFKGTNSNQPQHF
DNA: TGTGCCAGCAGTTTCAAGGGGACAAATAGCAATCAGCCCCAGCATTTT

J: TRBJ2-3
D: .
V: TRBV18
size: .
CDR3: CASSPSAVTQYF
DNA: TGTGCCAGCTCACCCAGCGCAGTTACGCAGTATTTT

J: TRBJ2-5
D: TRBD2
V: TRBV29-1
size: .
CDR3: CSVEDWLTSGSQETQYF
DNA: TGCAGCGTTGAAGATTGGTTGACTAGCGGGAGCCAAGAGACCCAGTACTTC

J: TRBJ1-4
D: .
V: TRBV20-1
size: many
CDR3: CSARRGISEKLFF
DNA: TGCAGTGCCCGCAGGGGAATAAGTGAAAAACTGTTTTTT

J: TRBJ1-5
D: .
V: TRBV28
size: many
CDR3: CASILSPLGARNQPQHF
DNA: TGTGCCAGCATTCTTTCCCCCCTTGGGGCGCGCAATCAGCCCCAGCATTTT

J: TRBJ2-3
D: .
V: TRBV11-2
size: few
CDR3: CASSSHKLEGTDTQYF
DNA: TGTGCCAGCAGCTCTCACAAGTTGGAGGGAACAGATACGCAGTATTTT

J: TRBJ1-4
D: .
V: TRBV5-4
size: .
CDR3: CASSPTRATNEKLFF
DNA: TGTGCCAGCAGCCCGACACGCGCAACTAATGAAAAACTGTTTTTT

J: TRBJ1-5
D: .
V: TRBV12-3/TRBV12-4
size: many
CDR3: CASSRQASSNQPQHF
DNA: TGTGCCAGCAGTCGACAGGCGTCTAGCAATCAGCCCCAGCATTTT

J: TRBJ1-5
D: TRBD1
V: TRBV19
size: many
CDR3: CASSLEDRGRSRNQPQHF
DNA: TGTGCCAGTAGTCTCGAGGACAGGGGGCGTTCGCGCAATCAGCCCCAGCATTTT

J: TRBJ2-5
D: .
V: TRBV5-1
size: .
CDR3: CASSLGLRETQYF
DNA: TGCGCCAGCAGCTTGGGACTAAGAGAGACCCAGTACTTC

J: TRBJ1-1
D: .
V: TRBV5-4
size: many
CDR3: CASSFPSMNTEAFF
DNA: TGTGCCAGCAGCTTTCCGTCAATGAACACTGAAGCTTTCTTT

J: TRBJ2-2
D: TRBD2
V: TRBV27
size: few
CDR3: CASSSLLASSTGELFF
DNA: TGTGCCAGCAGTTCGCTACTAGCGTCGAGCACCGGGGAGCTGTTTTTT

J: TRBJ2-3
D: TRBD2
V: TRBV10-3
size: .
CDR3: CAISWGGYTDTQYF
DNA: TGTGCCATCAGTTGGGGAGGGTACACAGATACGCAGTATTTT

J: TRBJ1-2
D: TRBD1
V: TRBV28
size: .
CDR3: CASSGQAPFGYTF
DNA: TGTGCCAGCAGTGGACAGGCTCCTTTCGGCTACACCTTC

J: TRBJ2-1
D: TRBD2
V: TRBV27
size: many
CDR3: CASTAPGTSHNEQFF
DNA: TGTGCCAGCACCGCTCCCGGGACTAGCCACAATGAGCAGTTCTTC

J: TRBJ1-4
D: .
V: TRBV11-2
size: .
CDR3: CASSLGLRGNGEKLFF
DNA: TGTGCCAGCAGCTTAGGTTTACGGGGGAACGGTGAAAAACTGTTTTTT

J: TRBJ2-7
D: TRBD2
V: TRBV7-9
size: many
CDR3: CASSPLRAGNEQYF
DNA: TGTGCCAGCAGCCCACTCCGAGCGGGAAATGAGCAGTACTTC

J: TRBJ2-3
D: TRBD2
V: TRBV7-2
size: many
CDR3: CASSSWTSGSIYTQYF
DNA: TGTGCCAGCAGCTCCTGGACTAGCGGGAGTATATATACGCAGTATTTT

J: TRBJ2-4
D: TRBD2
V: TRBV12-3/TRBV12-4
size: many
CDR3: CASSFGGGGDIQYF
DNA: TGTGCCAGCAGTTTTGGCGGGGGTGGGGACATTCAGTACTTC

J: TRBJ1-3
D: .
V: TRBV7-9
size: many
CDR3: CASSPTISIYF
DNA: TGTGCCAGCAGCCCAACTATCTCCATATATTTT

J: TRBJ2-7
D: .
V: TRBV7-8
size: .
CDR3: CASRDRYEQYF
DNA: TGTGCCAGCAGGGACCGCTACGAGCAGTACTTC

J: TRBJ2-1
D: .
V: TRBV5-1
size: .
CDR3: CASSSTPDNEQFF
DNA: TGCGCCAGCAGCTCGACCCCTGACAATGAGCAGTTCTTC

J: TRBJ2-1
D: .
V: TRBV28
size: many
CDR3: CASSLDGPQQFF
DNA: TGTGCCAGCAGTTTAGACGGGCCTCAGCAGTTCTTC

J: TRBJ2-3
D: TRBD2
V: TRBV25-1
size: many
CDR3: CASSEQSSGSSDTQYF
DNA: TGTGCCAGCAGTGAGCAGTCTAGCGGGAGTTCGGATACGCAGTATTTT

J: TRBJ2-4
D: .
V: TRBV4-3
size: .
CDR3: CASSRPGGIQYF
DNA: TGCGCCAGCAGCCGTCCCGGGGGCATTCAGTACTTC